This TCR beta chain appears in the sequencing data of a study of OX40 agonist ivuxolimab in advanced cancers. Whole-study context: Those enrolled were roughly 80% male, with a mean age of around 57 years and ages from roughly 23 to 79.

The protocol was immunoSEQ multiplex PCR, while the TCRdb copy is restricted to in-frame clones and leaves out a portion. Of tens of thousands of clones detected, more than 85% appear once; the ten largest clones hold 5.5% to 7%. There are 15 residues in the CDR3. Germline trimming cut 3 bases from V and 3 bases from J; bases unmatched to any gene: 4. CDR1 is SGHAT and CDR2 is FQNNGV in the germline V gene. Blood got drawn at baseline, again on cycle 4 day 1, and then on cycle 7 day 1. V usage is TRBV11-2 and J usage is TRBJ2-3, with 9 bases lining up with TRBD1. This specimen consisted of CD4+ or CD8+ T cells sorted from blood, obtained in a trial of the OX40 agonist ivuxolimab. The clonotype was recovered from an adult with an advanced solid tumor such as melanoma, head and neck, liver or kidney cancer. Here the CDR3 reads CASSLGTGRTDTQYF. The CDR3 DNA reads TGTGCCAGCAGCTTGGGGACAGGGAGGACAGATACGCAGTATTTT.